These T cell receptor beta chains were read from a single sample in a study of shared clonotypes between healthy human individuals. Profiling relied on immunoSEQ multiplex PCR, and the TCRdb table lists in-frame clones only, not all of them. The sample yields hundreds of thousands of clones, 90% to 95% seen once. Sequencing was done on a sample of naive CD8+ T cells sorted from blood. The receptors originated from a man in his thirties or forties in good health. CDR3s include the opening cysteine and the closing phenylalanine or tryptophan. Each record gives: J gene, D gene, V gene, clone size, CDR3 protein, CDR3 DNA. D genes are given only for firm matches. Some rows mark clone size as missing; the rest say once, few, many or name a class of expanded clone.

J: TRBJ1-5; D: -; V: TRBV28; size: -; CDR3: CASSLMLADQPQHF; DNA: TGTGCCAGCAGTTTAATGCTTGCCGATCAGCCCCAGCATTTT
J: TRBJ2-7; D: TRBD1; V: TRBV18; size: -; CDR3: CASSQGQNYEQYF; DNA: TGTGCCAGCTCTCAGGGACAGAACTACGAGCAGTACTTC
J: TRBJ2-7; D: -; V: TRBV5-1; size: -; CDR3: CASSFLRGDEQYF; DNA: TGCGCCAGCAGCTTCCTCAGGGGGGACGAGCAGTACTTC
J: TRBJ2-1; D: -; V: TRBV7-9; size: -; CDR3: CASSLGLGGYNEQFF; DNA: TGTGCCAGCAGCTTAGGCCTCGGGGGTTACAATGAGCAGTTCTTC
J: TRBJ2-1; D: TRBD1; V: TRBV27; size: -; CDR3: CASSFTTGLNNEQFF; DNA: TGTGCCAGCAGTTTTACGACAGGGTTAAACAATGAGCAGTTCTTC
J: TRBJ2-1; D: -; V: TRBV7-8; size: -; CDR3: CASSYSNEQFF; DNA: TGTGCCAGCAGTTACTCTAATGAGCAGTTCTTC
J: TRBJ2-7; D: -; V: TRBV10-1; size: -; CDR3: CASSEGSYEQYF; DNA: TGCGCCAGCAGTGAAGGGTCCTACGAGCAGTACTTC
J: TRBJ2-7; D: -; V: TRBV7-9; size: -; CDR3: CASSLAPNKTSYEQYF; DNA: TGTGCCAGCAGCTTAGCTCCAAACAAAACCTCCTACGAGCAGTACTTC
J: TRBJ1-4; D: -; V: TRBV10-2; size: -; CDR3: CASRGVLDEKLFF; DNA: TGCGCCAGCAGAGGGGTTTTGGATGAAAAACTGTTTTTT
J: TRBJ2-7; D: TRBD2; V: TRBV5-6; size: -; CDR3: CASSEAGLAHEQYF; DNA: TGTGCCAGCAGCGAAGCGGGACTGGCCCACGAGCAGTACTTC
J: TRBJ1-5; D: -; V: TRBV5-6; size: once; CDR3: CASSLYLGRGNQPQHF; DNA: TGTGCCAGCAGCTTGTATCTTGGACGGGGAAATCAGCCCCAGCATTTT
J: TRBJ2-7; D: -; V: TRBV15; size: -; CDR3: CATSSPIMGESYEQYF; DNA: TGTGCCACCAGCAGCCCGATTATGGGGGAGTCCTACGAGCAGTACTTC
J: TRBJ2-1; D: -; V: TRBV5-4; size: -; CDR3: CASSYETVAYNEQFF; DNA: TGTGCCAGCAGCTATGAGACAGTCGCCTACAATGAGCAGTTCTTC
J: TRBJ2-1; D: -; V: TRBV6-5; size: -; CDR3: CASSYEAWNEQFF; DNA: TGTGCCAGCAGTTACGAGGCTTGGAATGAGCAGTTCTTC
J: TRBJ2-1; D: -; V: TRBV4-1; size: once; CDR3: CASSQGGWSSYNEQFF; DNA: TGCGCCAGCAGCCAAGGCGGGTGGAGCTCCTACAATGAGCAGTTCTTC
J: TRBJ1-1; D: TRBD1; V: TRBV6-1; size: -; CDR3: CASSARQGVDTEAFF; DNA: TGTGCCAGCAGTGCCCGACAGGGGGTAGACACTGAAGCTTTCTTT
J: TRBJ2-1; D: -; V: TRBV29-1; size: -; CDR3: CSVVHPSPYYNEQFF; DNA: TGCAGCGTTGTTCATCCTAGCCCCTACTACAATGAGCAGTTCTTC
J: TRBJ1-1; D: -; V: TRBV20-1; size: -; CDR3: CSARGDEAFF; DNA: TGCAGTGCTAGGGGGGATGAAGCTTTCTTT
J: TRBJ2-2; D: -; V: TRBV27; size: -; CDR3: CASSSGTPENTGELFF; DNA: TGTGCCAGCAGTTCCGGGACACCGGAGAACACCGGGGAGCTGTTTTTT
J: TRBJ2-3; D: TRBD2; V: TRBV27; size: -; CDR3: CASRPGTKWITDTQYF; DNA: TGTGCCAGCAGGCCTGGGACTAAATGGATCACAGATACGCAGTATTTT
J: TRBJ2-7; D: -; V: TRBV15; size: -; CDR3: CATSRDGGSYEQYF; DNA: TGTGCCACCAGCAGAGACGGAGGTTCCTACGAGCAGTACTTC
J: TRBJ2-1; D: -; V: TRBV4-1; size: -; CDR3: CASSQAPSAYNEQFF; DNA: TGCGCCAGCAGCCAAGCCCCTAGCGCCTACAATGAGCAGTTCTTC
J: TRBJ2-7; D: -; V: TRBV28; size: -; CDR3: CASSLRTLKAYEQYF; DNA: TGTGCCAGCAGTTTACGGACGTTAAAGGCCTACGAGCAGTACTTC
J: TRBJ2-4; D: -; V: TRBV7-9; size: -; CDR3: CASSLVTQGPDIQYF; DNA: TGTGCCAGCAGCTTAGTCACCCAGGGACCCGACATTCAGTACTTC
J: TRBJ2-1; D: TRBD2; V: TRBV28; size: -; CDR3: CASSLGTSRATNEQFF; DNA: TGTGCCAGCAGTCTCGGGACTAGCCGAGCCACCAATGAGCAGTTCTTC
J: TRBJ2-1; D: TRBD2; V: TRBV13; size: -; CDR3: CASSFFIGTSGYNEQFF; DNA: TGTGCCAGCAGCTTTTTTATCGGGACTAGCGGGTACAATGAGCAGTTCTTC
J: TRBJ2-7; D: -; V: TRBV5-1; size: -; CDR3: CASSLGLDYEQYF; DNA: TGCGCCAGCAGCTTGGGACTGGACTACGAGCAGTACTTC
J: TRBJ1-5; D: -; V: TRBV19; size: -; CDR3: CASSIISGTDSNQPQHF; DNA: TGTGCCAGTAGTATAATCTCCGGGACCGATAGCAATCAGCCCCAGCATTTT
J: TRBJ2-7; D: -; V: TRBV27; size: -; CDR3: CASSYGPLSYEQYF; DNA: TGTGCCAGCAGTTATGGACCGCTCTCCTACGAGCAGTACTTC
J: TRBJ2-5; D: -; V: TRBV6-6; size: once; CDR3: CASSYSGRLETQYF; DNA: TGTGCCAGCAGTTACTCTGGCCGGCTGGAGACCCAGTACTTC
J: TRBJ2-7; D: -; V: TRBV29-1; size: -; CDR3: CSVELTASYEQYF; DNA: TGCAGCGTTGAACTGACAGCCTCCTACGAGCAGTACTTC
J: TRBJ2-7; D: -; V: TRBV28; size: -; CDR3: CASSSSLSGNPPYEQYF; DNA: TGTGCCAGCAGCAGCTCCCTCTCCGGGAACCCTCCCTACGAGCAGTACTTC
J: TRBJ2-1; D: TRBD2; V: TRBV19; size: -; CDR3: CASSLTSAYNEQFF; DNA: TGTGCCAGTAGTCTTACTAGCGCCTACAATGAGCAGTTCTTC
J: TRBJ2-7; D: TRBD2; V: TRBV11-2; size: -; CDR3: CASSTPSGRNEQYF; DNA: TGTGCCAGCAGCACCCCTAGCGGGAGGAACGAGCAGTACTTC
J: TRBJ2-7; D: -; V: TRBV28; size: -; CDR3: CASLNGGEYYEQYF; DNA: TGTGCCAGCCTCAACGGCGGGGAGTACTACGAGCAGTACTTC
J: TRBJ1-5; D: TRBD1; V: TRBV5-8; size: -; CDR3: CASRTTTRTGGSNQPQHF; DNA: TGTGCCAGCAGGACGACTACCCGGACAGGGGGTAGCAATCAGCCCCAGCATTTT
J: TRBJ2-1; D: -; V: TRBV7-3; size: -; CDR3: CASSLWSDPNEQFF; DNA: TGTGCCAGCAGCTTATGGTCTGATCCCAATGAGCAGTTCTTC
J: TRBJ2-7; D: -; V: TRBV19; size: -; CDR3: CASSSQGWREQYF; DNA: TGTGCCAGTAGTTCTCAGGGGTGGAGAGAGCAGTACTTC
J: TRBJ2-7; D: -; V: TRBV7-6; size: -; CDR3: CASSLQTPDEQYF; DNA: TGTGCCAGCAGCCTACAGACGCCGGACGAGCAGTACTTC
J: TRBJ2-2; D: TRBD2; V: TRBV18; size: -; CDR3: CASSPPSSGRTYGELFF; DNA: TGTGCCAGCTCACCACCTTCTAGCGGGAGAACGTACGGGGAGCTGTTTTTT
J: TRBJ1-2; D: TRBD1; V: TRBV7-6; size: -; CDR3: CASSPPRTGEYYGYTF; DNA: TGTGCCAGCAGCCCTCCTCGGACAGGGGAGTACTATGGCTACACCTTC
J: TRBJ1-2; D: TRBD1; V: TRBV30; size: -; CDR3: CAWSPSMGQGQGYTF; DNA: TGTGCCTGGAGTCCTTCTATGGGACAGGGTCAAGGCTACACCTTC
J: TRBJ1-2; D: -; V: TRBV7-9; size: once; CDR3: CASSLRAVFGYTF; DNA: TGTGCCAGCAGCTTAAGGGCAGTATTCGGCTACACCTTC
J: TRBJ2-7; D: TRBD2; V: TRBV19; size: -; CDR3: CASSFYLSTASGTYEQYF; DNA: TGTGCCAGTAGTTTTTATCTTTCAACGGCTAGCGGGACCTACGAGCAGTACTTC